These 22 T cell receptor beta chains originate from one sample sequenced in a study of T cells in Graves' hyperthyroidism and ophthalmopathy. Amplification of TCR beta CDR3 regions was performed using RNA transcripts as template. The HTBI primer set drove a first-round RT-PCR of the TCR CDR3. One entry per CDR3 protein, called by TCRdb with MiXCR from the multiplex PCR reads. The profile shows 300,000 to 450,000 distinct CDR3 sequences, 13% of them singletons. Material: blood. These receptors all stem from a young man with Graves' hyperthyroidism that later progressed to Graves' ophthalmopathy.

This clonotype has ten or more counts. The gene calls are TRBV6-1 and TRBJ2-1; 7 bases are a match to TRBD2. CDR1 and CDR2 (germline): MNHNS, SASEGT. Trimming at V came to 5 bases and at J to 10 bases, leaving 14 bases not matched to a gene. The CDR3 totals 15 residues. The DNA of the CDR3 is TGTGCCAGCAGTACCCGGGAGGCCCTTTTCGGCGAGCAGTTCTTC. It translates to CASSTREALFGEQFF.

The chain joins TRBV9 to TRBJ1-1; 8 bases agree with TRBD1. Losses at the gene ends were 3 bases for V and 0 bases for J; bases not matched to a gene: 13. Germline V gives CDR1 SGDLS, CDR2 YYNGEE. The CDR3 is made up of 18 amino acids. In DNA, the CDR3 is TGTGCCAGCAGCGACCCGGACAGGGAGGCAGCCGTGAACACTGAAGCTTTCTTT. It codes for CASSDPDREAAVNTEAFF.

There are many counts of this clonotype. The CDR3 nucleotides read TGTGCCAGCAGTTTAGGGCGGCGGGGTTGGGGCACCGGGGAGCTGTTTTTT. Translated: CASSLGRRGWGTGELFF. The chain employs TRBV12-3 or TRBV12-4 and TRBJ2-2; tentatively, D is TRBD2 (6 bases). The CDR3 covers 17 residues. V was shortened by 1 base and J by 4 bases, with 16 bases between the two germline ends.

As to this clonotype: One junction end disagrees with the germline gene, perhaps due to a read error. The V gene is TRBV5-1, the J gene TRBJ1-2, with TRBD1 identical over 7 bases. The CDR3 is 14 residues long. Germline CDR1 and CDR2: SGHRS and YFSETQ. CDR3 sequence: CVSSYTGTEHGYTF. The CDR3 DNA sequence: TGCGTCAGCAGCTACACCGGGACAGAACATGGCTACACCTTC. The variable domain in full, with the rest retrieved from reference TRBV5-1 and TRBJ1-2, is KAGVTQTPRYLIKTRGQQVTLSCSPISGHRSVSWYQQTPGQGLQFLFEYFSETQRNKGNFPGRFSGRQFSNSRSEMNVSTLELGDSALYLCVSSYTGTEHGYTFGSGTRLTVV.

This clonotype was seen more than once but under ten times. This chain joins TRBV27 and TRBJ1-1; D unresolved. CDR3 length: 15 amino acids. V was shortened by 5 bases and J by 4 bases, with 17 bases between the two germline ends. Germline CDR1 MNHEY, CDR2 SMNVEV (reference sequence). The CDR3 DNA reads TGTGCCAGCAGTCTGGACGGTCGACTGGGCACTGAAGCTTTCTTT. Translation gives CASSLDGRLGTEAFF.

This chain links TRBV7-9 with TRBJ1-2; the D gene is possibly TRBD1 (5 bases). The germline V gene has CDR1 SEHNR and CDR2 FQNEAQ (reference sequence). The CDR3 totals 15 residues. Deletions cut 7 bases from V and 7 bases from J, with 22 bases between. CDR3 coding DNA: TGTGCCAGCAACAATCCTGGCGGAGGGGAGGCTGGCTACACCTTC. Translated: CASNNPGGGEAGYTF.

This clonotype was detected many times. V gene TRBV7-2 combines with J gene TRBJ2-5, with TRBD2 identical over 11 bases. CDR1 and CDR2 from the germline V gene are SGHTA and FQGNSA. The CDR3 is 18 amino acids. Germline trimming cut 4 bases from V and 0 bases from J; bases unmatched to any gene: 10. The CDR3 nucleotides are TGTGCCAGCAGCTCTGGACTAGCGGGCGTGGCGTACCAAGAGACCCAGTACTTC. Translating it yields CASSSGLAGVAYQETQYF.

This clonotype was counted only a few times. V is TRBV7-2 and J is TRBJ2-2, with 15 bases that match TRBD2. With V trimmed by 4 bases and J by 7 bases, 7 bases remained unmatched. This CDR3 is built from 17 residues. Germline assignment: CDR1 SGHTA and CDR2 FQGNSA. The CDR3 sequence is CASSWTSGGAVGGELFF. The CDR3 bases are TGTGCCAGCAGCTGGACTAGCGGGGGGGCCGTAGGCGGGGAGCTGTTTTTT.

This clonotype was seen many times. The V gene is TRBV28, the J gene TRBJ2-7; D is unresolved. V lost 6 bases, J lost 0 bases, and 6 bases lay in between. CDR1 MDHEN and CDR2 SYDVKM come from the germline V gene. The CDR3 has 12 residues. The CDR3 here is CASSGFSYEQYF. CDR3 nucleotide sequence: TGTGCCAGCAGCGGGTTCTCCTACGAGCAGTACTTC.

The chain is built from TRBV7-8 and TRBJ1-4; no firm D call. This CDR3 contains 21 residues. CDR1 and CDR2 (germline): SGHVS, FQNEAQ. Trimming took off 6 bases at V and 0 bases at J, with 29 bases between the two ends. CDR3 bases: TGTGCCAGCAGTCTAGCTCCGCCCGTATCGAATTCCTTTGCAACTAATGAAAAACTGTTTTTT. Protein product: CASSLAPPVSNSFATNEKLFF.

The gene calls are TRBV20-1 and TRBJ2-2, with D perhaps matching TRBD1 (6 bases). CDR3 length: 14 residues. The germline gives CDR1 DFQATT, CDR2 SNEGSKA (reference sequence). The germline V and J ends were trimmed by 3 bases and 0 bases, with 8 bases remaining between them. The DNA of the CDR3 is TGCAGTGCTAGTAGGACAGCGAACACCGGGGAGCTGTTTTTT. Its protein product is CSASRTANTGELFF.

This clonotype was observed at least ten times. DNA of the CDR3: TGTGCCACCAGCAGGAGGGGAGGCAATCAGCCCCAGCATTTT. The encoded protein is CATSRRGGNQPQHF. V is TRBV15 and J is TRBJ1-5; maybe TRBD1 (5 bases). V was pared by 3 bases and J by 2 bases, with 8 bases between. The CDR3 consists of 14 residues. Germline V lookup: CDR1 LNHNV, CDR2 YYDKDF (reference sequence).

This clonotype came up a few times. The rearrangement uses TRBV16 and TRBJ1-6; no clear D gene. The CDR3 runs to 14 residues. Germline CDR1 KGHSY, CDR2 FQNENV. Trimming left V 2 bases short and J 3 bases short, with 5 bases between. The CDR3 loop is CASSQVNYNSPLHF. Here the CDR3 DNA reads TGTGCCAGCAGCCAAGTAAACTATAATTCACCCCTCCACTTT.

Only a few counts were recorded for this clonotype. The CDR3 loop reads CASSLVGQDQGRLFF. The CDR3 DNA reads TGTGCCAGCAGCTTAGTAGGGCAGGACCAGGGAAGACTGTTTTTT. This rearrangement joins TRBV13 to TRBJ1-4; D possibly corresponds to TRBD1 (5 bases). Trimming removed 1 base from V and 13 bases from J, with 19 bases in between. This CDR3 comprises 15 residues. Germline lookup yields CDR1 PRHDT and CDR2 FYEKMQ (reference sequence).

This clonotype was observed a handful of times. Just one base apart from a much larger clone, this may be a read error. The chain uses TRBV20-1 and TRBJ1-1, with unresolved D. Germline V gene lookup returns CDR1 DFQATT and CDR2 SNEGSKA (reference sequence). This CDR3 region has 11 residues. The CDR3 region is CSARANTEASF. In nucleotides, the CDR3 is TGCAGTGCTAGAGCGAACACTGAAGCTTCCTTT.

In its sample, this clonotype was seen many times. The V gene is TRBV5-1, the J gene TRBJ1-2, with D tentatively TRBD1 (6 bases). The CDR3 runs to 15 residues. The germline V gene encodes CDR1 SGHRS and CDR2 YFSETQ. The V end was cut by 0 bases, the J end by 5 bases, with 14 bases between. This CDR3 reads CASSLGTGLGYGYTF. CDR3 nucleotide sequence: TGCGCCAGCAGCTTGGGTACAGGGCTTGGTTATGGCTACACCTTC.

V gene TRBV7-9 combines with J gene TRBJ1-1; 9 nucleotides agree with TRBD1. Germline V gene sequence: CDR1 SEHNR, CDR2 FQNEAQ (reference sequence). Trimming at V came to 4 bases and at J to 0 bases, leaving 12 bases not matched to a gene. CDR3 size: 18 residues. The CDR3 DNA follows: TGTGCCAGCAGCTCCAGGCCGGGACAGGGAGGCATGAACACTGAAGCTTTCTTT. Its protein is CASSSRPGQGGMNTEAFF. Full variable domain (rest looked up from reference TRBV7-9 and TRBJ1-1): DTGVSQNPRHKITKRGQNVTFRCDPISEHNRLYWYRQTLGQGPEFLTYFQNEAQLEKSRLLSDRFSAERPKGSFSTLEIQRTEQGDSAMYLCASSSRPGQGGMNTEAFFGQGTRLTVV.

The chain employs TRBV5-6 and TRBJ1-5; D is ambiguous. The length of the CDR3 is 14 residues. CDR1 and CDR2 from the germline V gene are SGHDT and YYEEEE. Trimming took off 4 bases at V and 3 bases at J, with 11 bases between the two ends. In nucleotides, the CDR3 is TGTGCCAGCAGCGTGGACGGACTCAATCAGCCCCAGCATTTT. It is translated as CASSVDGLNQPQHF.

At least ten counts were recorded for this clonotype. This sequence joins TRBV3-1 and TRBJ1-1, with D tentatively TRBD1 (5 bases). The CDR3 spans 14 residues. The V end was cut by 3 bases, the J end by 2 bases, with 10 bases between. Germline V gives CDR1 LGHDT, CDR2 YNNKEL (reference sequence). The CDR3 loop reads CASSHGGANTEAFF. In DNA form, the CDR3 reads TGTGCCAGCAGCCATGGAGGGGCCAACACTGAAGCTTTCTTT.

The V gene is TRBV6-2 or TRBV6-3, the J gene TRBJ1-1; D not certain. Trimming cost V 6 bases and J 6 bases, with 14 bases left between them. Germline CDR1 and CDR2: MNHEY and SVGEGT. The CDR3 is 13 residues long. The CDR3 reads CASSRPGGPEAFF. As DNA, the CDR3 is TGTGCCAGCAGCCGACCGGGTGGACCTGAAGCTTTCTTT.

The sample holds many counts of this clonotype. CDR3 in amino acids: CASSEKVPGYTEAFF. The CDR3, as DNA: TGCGCCAGCAGTGAAAAGGTGCCGGGTTACACTGAAGCTTTCTTT. This chain links TRBV10-2 with TRBJ1-1; D is uncertain. Per germline, CDR1 WSHSY and CDR2 SAAADI. V gave up 3 bases and J gave up 3 bases, with 14 bases separating them. The CDR3 covers 15 residues.

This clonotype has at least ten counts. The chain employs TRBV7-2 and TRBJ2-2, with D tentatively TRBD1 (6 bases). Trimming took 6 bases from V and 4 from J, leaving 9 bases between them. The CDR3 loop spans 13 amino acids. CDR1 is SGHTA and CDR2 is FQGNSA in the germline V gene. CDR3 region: CASRPDSTGELFF. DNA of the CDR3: TGTGCCAGCAGACCGGACAGCACCGGGGAGCTGTTTTTT.